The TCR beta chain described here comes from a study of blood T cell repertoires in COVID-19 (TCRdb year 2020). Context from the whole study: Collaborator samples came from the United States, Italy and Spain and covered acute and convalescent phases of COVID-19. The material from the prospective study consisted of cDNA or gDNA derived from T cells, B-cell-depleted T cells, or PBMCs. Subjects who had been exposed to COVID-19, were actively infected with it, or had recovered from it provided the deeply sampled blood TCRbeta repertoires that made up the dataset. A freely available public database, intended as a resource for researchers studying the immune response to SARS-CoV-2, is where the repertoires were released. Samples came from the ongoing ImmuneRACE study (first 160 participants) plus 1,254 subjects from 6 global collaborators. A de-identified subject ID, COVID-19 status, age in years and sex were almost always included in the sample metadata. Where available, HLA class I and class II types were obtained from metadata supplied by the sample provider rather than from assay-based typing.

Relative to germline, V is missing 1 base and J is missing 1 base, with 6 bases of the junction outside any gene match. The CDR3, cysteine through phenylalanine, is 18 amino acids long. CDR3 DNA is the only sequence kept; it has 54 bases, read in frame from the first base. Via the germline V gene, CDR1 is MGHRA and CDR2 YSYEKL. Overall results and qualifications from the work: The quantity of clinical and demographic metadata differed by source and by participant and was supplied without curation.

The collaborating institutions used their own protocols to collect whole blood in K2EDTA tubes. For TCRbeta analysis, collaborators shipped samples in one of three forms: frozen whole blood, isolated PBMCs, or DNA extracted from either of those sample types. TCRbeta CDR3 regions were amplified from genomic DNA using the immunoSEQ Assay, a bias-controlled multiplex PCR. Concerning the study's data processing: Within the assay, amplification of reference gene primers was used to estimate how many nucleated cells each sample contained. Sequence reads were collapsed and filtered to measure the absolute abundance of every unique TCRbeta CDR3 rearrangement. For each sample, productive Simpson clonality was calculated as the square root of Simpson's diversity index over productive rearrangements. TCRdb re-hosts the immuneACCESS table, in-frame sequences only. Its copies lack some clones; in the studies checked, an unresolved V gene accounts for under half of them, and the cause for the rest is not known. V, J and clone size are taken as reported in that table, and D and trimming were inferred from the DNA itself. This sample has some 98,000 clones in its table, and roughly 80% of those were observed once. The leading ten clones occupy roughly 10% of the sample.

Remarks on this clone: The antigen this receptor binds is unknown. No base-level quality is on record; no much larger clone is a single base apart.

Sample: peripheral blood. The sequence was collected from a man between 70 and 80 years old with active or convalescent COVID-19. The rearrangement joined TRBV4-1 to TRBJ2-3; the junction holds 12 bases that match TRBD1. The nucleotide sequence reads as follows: TGCGCCAGCAGCCAAGTCCGGGACAGGGGGCTTCGCACAGATACGCAGTATTTT. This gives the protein CASSQVRDRGLRTDTQYF.